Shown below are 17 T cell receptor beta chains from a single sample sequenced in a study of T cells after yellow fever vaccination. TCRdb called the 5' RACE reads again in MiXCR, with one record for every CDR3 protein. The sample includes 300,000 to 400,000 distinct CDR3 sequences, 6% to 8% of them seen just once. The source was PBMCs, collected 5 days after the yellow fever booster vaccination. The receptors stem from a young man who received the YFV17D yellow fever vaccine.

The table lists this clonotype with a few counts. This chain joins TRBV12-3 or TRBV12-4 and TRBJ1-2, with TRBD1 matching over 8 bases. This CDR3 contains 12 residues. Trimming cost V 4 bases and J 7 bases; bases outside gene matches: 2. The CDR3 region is CASSSQGGGYTF. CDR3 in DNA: TGTGCCAGCAGTTCACAGGGGGGTGGCTACACCTTC.

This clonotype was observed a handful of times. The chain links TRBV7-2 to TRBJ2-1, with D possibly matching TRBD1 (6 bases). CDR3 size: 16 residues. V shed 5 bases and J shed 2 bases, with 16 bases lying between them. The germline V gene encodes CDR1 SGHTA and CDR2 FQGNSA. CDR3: CASSSRGLKAYNEQFF. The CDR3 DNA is TGTGCCAGCAGCAGCAGGGGTTTGAAGGCCTACAATGAGCAGTTCTTC.

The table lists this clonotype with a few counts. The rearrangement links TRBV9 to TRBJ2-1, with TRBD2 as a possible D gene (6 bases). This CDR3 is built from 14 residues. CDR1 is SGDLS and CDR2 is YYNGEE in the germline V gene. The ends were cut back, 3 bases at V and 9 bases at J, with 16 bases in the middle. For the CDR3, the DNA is TGTGCCAGCAGCGATGGGGGGAACTGGGGTGAGCAGTTCTTC. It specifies CASSDGGNWGEQFF.

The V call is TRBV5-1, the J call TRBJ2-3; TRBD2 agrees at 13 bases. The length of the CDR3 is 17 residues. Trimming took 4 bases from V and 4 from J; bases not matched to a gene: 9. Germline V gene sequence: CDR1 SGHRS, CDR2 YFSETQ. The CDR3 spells CASSQPGLAGVADTQYF. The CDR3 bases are TGCGCCAGCAGCCAACCCGGACTAGCGGGAGTTGCAGATACGCAGTATTTT.

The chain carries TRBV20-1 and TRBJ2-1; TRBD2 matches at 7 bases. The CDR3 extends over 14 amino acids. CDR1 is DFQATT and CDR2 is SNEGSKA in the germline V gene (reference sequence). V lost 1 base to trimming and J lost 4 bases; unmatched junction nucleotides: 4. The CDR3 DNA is TGCAGTGCTAGAGCCCTAGCGGCTTACAATGAGCAGTTCTTC. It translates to CSARALAAYNEQFF.

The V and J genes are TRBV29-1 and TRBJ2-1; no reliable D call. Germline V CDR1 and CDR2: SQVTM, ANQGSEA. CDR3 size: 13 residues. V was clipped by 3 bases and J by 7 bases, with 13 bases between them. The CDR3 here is CSVDGSRLNEQFF. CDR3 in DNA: TGCAGCGTTGATGGCAGTCGGCTTAATGAGCAGTTCTTC.

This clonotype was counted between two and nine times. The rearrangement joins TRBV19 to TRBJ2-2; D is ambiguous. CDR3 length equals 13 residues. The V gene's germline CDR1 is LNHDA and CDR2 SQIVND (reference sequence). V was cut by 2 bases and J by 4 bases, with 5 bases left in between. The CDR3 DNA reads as TGTGCCAGTAGTATATTACCCACCGGGGAGCTGTTTTTT. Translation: CASSILPTGELFF.

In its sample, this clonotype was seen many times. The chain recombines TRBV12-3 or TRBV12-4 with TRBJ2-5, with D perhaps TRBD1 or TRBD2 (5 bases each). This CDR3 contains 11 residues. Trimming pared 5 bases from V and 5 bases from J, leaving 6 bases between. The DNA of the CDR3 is TGTGCCAGCAGTGGGGGTGAGACCCAGTACTTC. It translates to CASSGGETQYF.

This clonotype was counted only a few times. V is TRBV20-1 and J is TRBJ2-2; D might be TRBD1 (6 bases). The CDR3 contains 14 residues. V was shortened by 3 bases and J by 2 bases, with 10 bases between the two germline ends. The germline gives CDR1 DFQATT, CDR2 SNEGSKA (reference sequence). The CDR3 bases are TGCAGTGCTAGTCCAGGGGCCAACACCGGGGAGCTGTTTTTT. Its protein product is CSASPGANTGELFF.

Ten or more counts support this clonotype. This chain's CDR3 is CASSVSPESSYNEQFF. The CDR3 DNA reads as TGTGCCAGCAGCGTATCCCCAGAGAGCTCCTACAATGAGCAGTTCTTC. The V call is TRBV9, the J call TRBJ2-1, with unresolved D. Trimming took 1 base from V and 0 from J, leaving 11 bases between them. This CDR3 comprises 16 residues. In germline, CDR1 is SGDLS, CDR2 YYNGEE.

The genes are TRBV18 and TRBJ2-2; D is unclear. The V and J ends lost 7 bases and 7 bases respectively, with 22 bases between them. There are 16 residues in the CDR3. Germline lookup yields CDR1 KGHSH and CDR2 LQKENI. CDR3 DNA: TGTGCCAGCTTAAACGGGCTGGTCGGCGCTGGCGGGGAGCTGTTTTTT. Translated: CASLNGLVGAGGELFF.

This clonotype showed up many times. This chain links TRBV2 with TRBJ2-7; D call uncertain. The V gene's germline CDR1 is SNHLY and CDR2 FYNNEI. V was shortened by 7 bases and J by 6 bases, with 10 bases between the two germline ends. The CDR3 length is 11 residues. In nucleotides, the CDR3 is TGTGCCAGCAATGGTCAGGCCGAGCAGTACTTC. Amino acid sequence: CASNGQAEQYF.

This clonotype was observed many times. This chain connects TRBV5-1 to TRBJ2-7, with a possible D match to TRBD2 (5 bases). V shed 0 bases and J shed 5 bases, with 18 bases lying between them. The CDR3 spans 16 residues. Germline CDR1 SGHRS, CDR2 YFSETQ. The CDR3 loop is CASSLAAGRQDHEQYF. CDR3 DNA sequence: TGCGCCAGCAGCTTGGCCGCGGGTCGTCAAGACCACGAGCAGTACTTC.

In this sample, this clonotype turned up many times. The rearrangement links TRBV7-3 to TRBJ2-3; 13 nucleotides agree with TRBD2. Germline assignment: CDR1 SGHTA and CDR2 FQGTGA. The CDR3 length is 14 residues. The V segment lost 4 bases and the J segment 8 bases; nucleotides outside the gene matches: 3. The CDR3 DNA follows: TGTGCCAGCAGCTCCGGGACTAGCGGGGCTACGCAGTATTTT. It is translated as CASSSGTSGATQYF.

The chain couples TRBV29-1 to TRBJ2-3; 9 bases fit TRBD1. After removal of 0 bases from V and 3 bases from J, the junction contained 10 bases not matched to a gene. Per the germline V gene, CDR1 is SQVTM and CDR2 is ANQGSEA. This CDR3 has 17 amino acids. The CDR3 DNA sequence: TGCAGCGTTGAAGATGGAACCGGGACAGGGAAAACAGATACGCAGTATTTT. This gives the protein CSVEDGTGTGKTDTQYF.

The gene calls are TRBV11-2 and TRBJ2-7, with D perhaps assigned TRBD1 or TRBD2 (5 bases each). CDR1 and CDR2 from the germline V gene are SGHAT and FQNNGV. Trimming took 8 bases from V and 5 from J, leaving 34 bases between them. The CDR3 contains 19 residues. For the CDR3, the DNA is TGTGCCAGCGGGCGTCTAGGGACCCTGTTGAACCGCCGCCCCCACGAGCAGTACTTC. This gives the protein CASGRLGTLLNRRPHEQYF.

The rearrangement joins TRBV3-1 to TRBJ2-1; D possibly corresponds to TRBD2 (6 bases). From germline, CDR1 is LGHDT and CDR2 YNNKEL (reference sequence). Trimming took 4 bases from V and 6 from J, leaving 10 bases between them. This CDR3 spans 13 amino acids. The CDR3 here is CASSPTGGNEQFF. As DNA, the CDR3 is TGTGCCAGCAGCCCTACCGGGGGCAATGAGCAGTTCTTC.